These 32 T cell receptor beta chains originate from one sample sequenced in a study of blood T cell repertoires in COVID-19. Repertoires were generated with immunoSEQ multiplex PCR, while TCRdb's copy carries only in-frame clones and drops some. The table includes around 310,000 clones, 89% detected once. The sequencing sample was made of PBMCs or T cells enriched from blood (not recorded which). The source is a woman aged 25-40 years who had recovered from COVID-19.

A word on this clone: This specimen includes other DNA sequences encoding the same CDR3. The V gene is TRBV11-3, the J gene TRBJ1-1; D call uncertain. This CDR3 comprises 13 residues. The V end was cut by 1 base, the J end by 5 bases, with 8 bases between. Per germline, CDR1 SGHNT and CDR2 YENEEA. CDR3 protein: CASSLGSGTEAFF. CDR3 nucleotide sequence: TGTGCCAGCAGCTTAGGATCCGGTACTGAAGCTTTCTTT.

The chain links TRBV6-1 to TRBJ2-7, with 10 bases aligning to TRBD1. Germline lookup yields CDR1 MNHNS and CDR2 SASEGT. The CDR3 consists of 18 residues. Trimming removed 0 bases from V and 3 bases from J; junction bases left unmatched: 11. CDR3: CASSEATGGFPLYYEQYF. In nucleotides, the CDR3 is TGTGCCAGCAGTGAAGCGACAGGGGGCTTCCCTCTCTACTACGAGCAGTACTTC.

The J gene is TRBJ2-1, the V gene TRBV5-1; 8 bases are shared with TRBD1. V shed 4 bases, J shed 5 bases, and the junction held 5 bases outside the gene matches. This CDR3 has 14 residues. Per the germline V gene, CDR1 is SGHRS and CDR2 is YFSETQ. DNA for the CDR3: TGCGCCAGCAGCCACGGGACAGGTGACAATGAGCAGTTCTTC. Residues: CASSHGTGDNEQFF. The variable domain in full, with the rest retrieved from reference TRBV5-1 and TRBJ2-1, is KAGVTQTPRYLIKTRGQQVTLSCSPISGHRSVSWYQQTPGQGLQFLFEYFSETQRNKGNFPGRFSGRQFSNSRSEMNVSTLELGDSALYLCASSHGTGDNEQFFGPGTRLTVL.

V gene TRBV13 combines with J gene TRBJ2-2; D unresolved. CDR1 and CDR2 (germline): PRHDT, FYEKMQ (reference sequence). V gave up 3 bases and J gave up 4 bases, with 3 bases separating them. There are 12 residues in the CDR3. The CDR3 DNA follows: TGTGCCAGCAGCTTCGTCACCGGGGAGCTGTTTTTT. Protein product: CASSFVTGELFF. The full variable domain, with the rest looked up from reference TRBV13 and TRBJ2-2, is AAGVIQSPRHLIKEKRETATLKCYPIPRHDTVYWYQQGPGQDPQFLISFYEKMQSDKGSIPDRFSAQQFSDYHSELNMSSLELGDSALYFCASSFVTGELFFGEGSRLTVL.

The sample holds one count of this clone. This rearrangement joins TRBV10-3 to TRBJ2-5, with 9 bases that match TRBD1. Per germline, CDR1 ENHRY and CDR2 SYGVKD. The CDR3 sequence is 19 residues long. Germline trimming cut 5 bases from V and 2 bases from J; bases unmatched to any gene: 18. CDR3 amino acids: CAISQDRGSVGGPQETQYF. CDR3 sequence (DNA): TGTGCCATCAGTCAGGACAGGGGATCTGTTGGTGGGCCACAAGAGACCCAGTACTTC.

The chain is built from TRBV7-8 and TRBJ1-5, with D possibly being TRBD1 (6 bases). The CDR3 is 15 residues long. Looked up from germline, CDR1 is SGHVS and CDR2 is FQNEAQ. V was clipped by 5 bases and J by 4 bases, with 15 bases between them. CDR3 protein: CASSPRGGPNQPQHF. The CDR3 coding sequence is TGTGCCAGCAGCCCCCGGGGGGGGCCAAATCAGCCCCAGCATTTT.

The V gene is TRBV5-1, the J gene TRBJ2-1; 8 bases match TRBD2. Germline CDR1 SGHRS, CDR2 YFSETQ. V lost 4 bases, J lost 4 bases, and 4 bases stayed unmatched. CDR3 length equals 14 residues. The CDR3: CASSGGGPYNEQFF. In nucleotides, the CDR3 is TGCGCCAGCAGCGGCGGGGGGCCTTACAATGAGCAGTTCTTC.

CDR3 in DNA: TGTGCCAGCAGCCTCAGGAACACCGGGGAGCTGTTTTTT. Its protein is CASSLRNTGELFF. The gene calls are TRBV7-8 and TRBJ2-2; the D is unclear. The CDR3 consists of 13 residues. Germline V gives CDR1 SGHVS, CDR2 FQNEAQ. Trimming removed 5 bases at V and 1 base at J, with 5 bases between.

Written as DNA, the CDR3 is TGTGCCAGCAGCCGACAGGGGCTCGATGGCTACACCTTC. Amino acid sequence: CASSRQGLDGYTF. The chain recombines TRBV7-8 with TRBJ1-2; 8 bases are shared with TRBD1. Germline CDR1 SGHVS, CDR2 FQNEAQ. The junction had 5 bases not matched to a gene; V was cut back by 5 bases and J by 6 bases. The CDR3 consists of 13 residues.

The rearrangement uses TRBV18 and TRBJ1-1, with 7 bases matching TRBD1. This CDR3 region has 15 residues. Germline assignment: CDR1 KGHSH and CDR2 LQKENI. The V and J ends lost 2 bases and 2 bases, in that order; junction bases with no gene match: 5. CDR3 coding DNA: TGTGCCAGCTCACCATTTACAGGGGATAACACTGAAGCTTTCTTT. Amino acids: CASSPFTGDNTEAFF.

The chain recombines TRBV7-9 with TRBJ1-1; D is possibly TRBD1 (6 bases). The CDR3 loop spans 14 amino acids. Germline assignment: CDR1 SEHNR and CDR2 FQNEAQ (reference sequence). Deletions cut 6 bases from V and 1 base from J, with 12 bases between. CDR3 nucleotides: TGTGCCAGCAGATTCACACAGGGGAACACTGAAGCTTTCTTT. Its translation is CASRFTQGNTEAFF.

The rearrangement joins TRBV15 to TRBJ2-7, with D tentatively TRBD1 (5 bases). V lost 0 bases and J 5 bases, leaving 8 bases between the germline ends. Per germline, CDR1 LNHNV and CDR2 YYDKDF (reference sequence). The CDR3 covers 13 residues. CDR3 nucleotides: TGTGCCACCAGCAGAGAGCAGGGTCACGAGCAGTACTTC. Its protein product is CATSREQGHEQYF.

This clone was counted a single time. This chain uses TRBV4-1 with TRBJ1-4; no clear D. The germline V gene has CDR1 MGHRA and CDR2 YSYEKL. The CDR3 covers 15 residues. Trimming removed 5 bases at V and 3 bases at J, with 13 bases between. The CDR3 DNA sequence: TGCGCCAGCAGCACAGCGGCTACCCCTAATGAAAAACTGTTTTTT. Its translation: CASSTAATPNEKLFF.

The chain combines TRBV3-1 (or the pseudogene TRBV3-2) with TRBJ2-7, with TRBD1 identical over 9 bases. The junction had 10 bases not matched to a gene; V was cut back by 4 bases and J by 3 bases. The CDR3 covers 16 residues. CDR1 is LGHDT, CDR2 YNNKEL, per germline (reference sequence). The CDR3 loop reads CASSPLRTGAIYEQYF. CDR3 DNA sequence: TGTGCCAGCAGCCCCCTCCGGACAGGGGCTATCTACGAGCAGTACTTC.

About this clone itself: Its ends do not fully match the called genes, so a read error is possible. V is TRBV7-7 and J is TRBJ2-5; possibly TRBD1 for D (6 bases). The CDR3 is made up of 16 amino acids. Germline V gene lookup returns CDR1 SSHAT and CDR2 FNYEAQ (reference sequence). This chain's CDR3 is CASSANTGTGGETQYF. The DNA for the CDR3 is TGTGCTAGCAGCGCCAACACAGGGACCGGTGGGGAGACCCAGTACTTC.

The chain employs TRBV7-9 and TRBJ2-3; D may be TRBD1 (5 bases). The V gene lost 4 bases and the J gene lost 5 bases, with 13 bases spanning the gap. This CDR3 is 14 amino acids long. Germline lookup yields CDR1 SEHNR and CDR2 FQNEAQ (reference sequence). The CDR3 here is CASSYEGTGDTQYF. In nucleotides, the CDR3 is TGTGCCAGCAGCTATGAAGGTACAGGAGATACGCAGTATTTT.

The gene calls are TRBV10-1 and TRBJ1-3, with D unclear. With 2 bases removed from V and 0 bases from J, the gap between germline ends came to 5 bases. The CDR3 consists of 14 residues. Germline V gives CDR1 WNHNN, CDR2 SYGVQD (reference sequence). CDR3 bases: TGCGCCAGCAGTGAGGACAACTCTGGAAACACCATATATTTT. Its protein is CASSEDNSGNTIYF.

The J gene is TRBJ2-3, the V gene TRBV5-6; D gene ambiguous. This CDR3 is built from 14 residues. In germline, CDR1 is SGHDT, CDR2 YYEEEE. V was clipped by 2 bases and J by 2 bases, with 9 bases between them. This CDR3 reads CASSFPSSTDTQYF. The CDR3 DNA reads TGTGCCAGCAGCTTCCCTAGTTCCACAGATACGCAGTATTTT.

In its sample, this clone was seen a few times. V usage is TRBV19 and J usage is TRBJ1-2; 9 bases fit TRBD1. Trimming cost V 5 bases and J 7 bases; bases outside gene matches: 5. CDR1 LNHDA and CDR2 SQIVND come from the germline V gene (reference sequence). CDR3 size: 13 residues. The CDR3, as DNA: TGTGCCAGTAGTGCACAGGGGGCTGGTGGCTACACCTTC. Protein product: CASSAQGAGGYTF. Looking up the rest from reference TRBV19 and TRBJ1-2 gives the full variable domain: DGGITQSPKYLFRKEGQNVTLSCEQNLNHDAMYWYRQDPGQGLRLIYYSQIVNDFQKGDIAEGYSVSREKKESFPLTVTSAQKNPTAFYLCASSAQGAGGYTFGSGTRLTVV.

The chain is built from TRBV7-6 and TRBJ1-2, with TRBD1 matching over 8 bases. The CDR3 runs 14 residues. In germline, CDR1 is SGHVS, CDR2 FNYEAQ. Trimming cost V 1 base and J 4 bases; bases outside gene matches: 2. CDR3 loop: CASSLGQGSYGYTF. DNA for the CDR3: TGTGCCAGCAGCTTAGGACAGGGGAGCTATGGCTACACCTTC. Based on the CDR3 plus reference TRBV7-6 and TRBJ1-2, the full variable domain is GAGVSQSPRYKVTKRGQDVALRCDPISGHVSLYWYRQALGQGPEFLTYFNYEAQQDKSGLPNDRFSAERPEGSISTLTIQRTEQRDSAMYRCASSLGQGSYGYTFGSGTRLTVV.

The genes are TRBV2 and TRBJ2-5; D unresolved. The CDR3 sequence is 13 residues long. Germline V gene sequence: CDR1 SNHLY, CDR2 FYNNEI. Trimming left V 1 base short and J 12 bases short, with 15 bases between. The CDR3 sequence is CASSEGAVQIKYF. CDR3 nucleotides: TGTGCCAGCAGTGAAGGGGCCGTACAGATTAAGTACTTC. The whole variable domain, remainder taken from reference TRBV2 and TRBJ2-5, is EPEVTQTPSHQVTQMGQEVILRCVPISNHLYFYWYRQILGQKVEFLVSFYNNEISEKSEIFDDQFSVERPDGSNFTLKIRSTKLEDSAMYFCASSEGAVQIKYFGPGTRLLVL.

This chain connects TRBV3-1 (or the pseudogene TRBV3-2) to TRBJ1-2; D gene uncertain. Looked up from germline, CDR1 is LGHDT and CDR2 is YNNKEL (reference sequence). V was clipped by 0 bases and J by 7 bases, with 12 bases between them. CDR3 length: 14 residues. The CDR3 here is CASSQDYGVAGYTF. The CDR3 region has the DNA TGTGCCAGCAGCCAAGATTACGGGGTGGCTGGCTACACCTTC.

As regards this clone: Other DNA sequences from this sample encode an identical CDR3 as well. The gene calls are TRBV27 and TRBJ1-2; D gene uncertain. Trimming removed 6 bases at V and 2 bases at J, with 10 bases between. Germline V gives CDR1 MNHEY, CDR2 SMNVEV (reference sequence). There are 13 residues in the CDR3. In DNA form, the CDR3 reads TGTGCCAGCAGCGTCACGGGAAACTATGGCTACACCTTC. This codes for CASSVTGNYGYTF.

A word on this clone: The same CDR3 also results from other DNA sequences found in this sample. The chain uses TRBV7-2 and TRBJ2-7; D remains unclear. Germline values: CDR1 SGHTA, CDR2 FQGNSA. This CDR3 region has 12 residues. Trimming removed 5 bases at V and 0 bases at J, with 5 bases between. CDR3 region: CASSPSSYEQYF. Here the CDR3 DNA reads TGTGCCAGCAGCCCCAGCTCCTACGAGCAGTACTTC.

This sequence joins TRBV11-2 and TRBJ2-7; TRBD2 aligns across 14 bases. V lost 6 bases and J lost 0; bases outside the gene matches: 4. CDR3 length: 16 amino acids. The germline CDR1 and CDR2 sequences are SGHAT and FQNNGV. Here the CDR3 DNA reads TGTGCCAGCAGAAGACTAGCGGGAGGGAGCTCCTACGAGCAGTACTTC. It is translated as CASRRLAGGSSYEQYF.

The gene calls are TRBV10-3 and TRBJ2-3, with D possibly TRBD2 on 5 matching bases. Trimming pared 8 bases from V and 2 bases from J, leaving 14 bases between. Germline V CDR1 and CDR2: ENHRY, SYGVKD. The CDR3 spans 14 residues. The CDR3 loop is CAIREGSFTDTQYF. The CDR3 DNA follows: TGTGCCATCCGGGAAGGCTCGTTCACAGATACGCAGTATTTT.

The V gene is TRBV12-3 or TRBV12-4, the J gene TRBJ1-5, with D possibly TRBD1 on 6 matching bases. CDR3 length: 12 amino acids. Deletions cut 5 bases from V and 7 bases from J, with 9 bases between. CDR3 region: CASSTGSQPQHF. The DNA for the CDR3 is TGTGCCAGCAGTACAGGGTCCCAGCCCCAGCATTTT.

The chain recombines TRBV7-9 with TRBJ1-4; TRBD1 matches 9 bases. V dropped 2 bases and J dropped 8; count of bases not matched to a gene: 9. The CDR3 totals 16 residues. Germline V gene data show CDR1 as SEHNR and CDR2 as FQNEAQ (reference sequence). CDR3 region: CASSLYRGPEGEKLFF. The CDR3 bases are TGTGCCAGCAGCTTATACAGGGGGCCTGAAGGGGAAAAACTGTTTTTT.

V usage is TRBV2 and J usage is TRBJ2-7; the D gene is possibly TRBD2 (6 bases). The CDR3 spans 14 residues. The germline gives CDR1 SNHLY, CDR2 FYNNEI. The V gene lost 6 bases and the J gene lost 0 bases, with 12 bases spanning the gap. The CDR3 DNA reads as TGTGCCAGCAGGGAACGGGAGTTCTCCTACGAGCAGTACTTC. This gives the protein CASREREFSYEQYF.

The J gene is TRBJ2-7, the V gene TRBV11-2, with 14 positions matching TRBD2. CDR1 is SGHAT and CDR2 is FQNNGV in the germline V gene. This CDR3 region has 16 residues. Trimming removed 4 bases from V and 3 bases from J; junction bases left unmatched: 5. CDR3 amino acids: CASSSGLAGENYEQYF. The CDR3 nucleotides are TGTGCCAGCAGCTCGGGACTAGCGGGAGAGAACTACGAGCAGTACTTC.

The CDR3 nucleotides read TGTGCCAGCAGCTCTGACAGTCGTGACCAAGAGACCCAGTACTTC. Encoded protein: CASSSDSRDQETQYF. The rearrangement links TRBV5-4 to TRBJ2-5; a weak D match, TRBD1 (5 bases). The CDR3 has 15 residues. In germline, CDR1 is SGHNT, CDR2 YYREEE (reference sequence). V was trimmed by 3 bases and J by 0 bases, leaving 12 bases between them.

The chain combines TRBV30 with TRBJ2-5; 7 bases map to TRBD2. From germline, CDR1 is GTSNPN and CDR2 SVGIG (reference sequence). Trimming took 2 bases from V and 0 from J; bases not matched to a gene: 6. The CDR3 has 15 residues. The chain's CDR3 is CAWSLASGYQETQYF. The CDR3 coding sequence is TGTGCCTGGAGTTTGGCTAGCGGTTACCAAGAGACCCAGTACTTC.